Described below is a single T cell receptor (beta chain) sequence and its context. The table lists this clonotype with a few counts. Its antigen is currently not known. The sample holds no much larger clone one base away, and base qualities are not on file. To prepare the library, RACE was applied. TCRdb names NextSeq 500 as the instrument used. During library preparation, unique molecular identifiers were attached to individual cDNA molecules so that TCRs could be counted quantitatively and reproducibly. In the source study's methods: A median of around 96,000 TCRs per sample was observed, with a range of about 23,224 to 700,000. V, J and CDR3 annotation of the TCR reads was carried out using the Decombinator software suite. Every sample was subsampled to the same number of TCRs (28,000) for the PS versus PT1 abundance plots. TCRs were defined as expanded if absent before sensitization and observed at least eight times at the 2-week time point. Through fastp at Q25 and MiXCR, TCRdb rebuilt clones from the public reads, retaining in-frame beta chains. CDR3 protein duplicates are merged, each entry listing the most common genes and DNA. The authors' filters were not applied to this entry. The sample table contains over 50,000 distinct CDR3 sequences; only one count was recorded for approximately 9.6% of them. In total, the top ten clones hold 9.5% to 10% of the sample.

Its CDR3 holds 13 amino acids, cysteine through phenylalanine. Just CDR3 DNA is preserved here, 39 bases in frame from base 1. The germline V gene provides CDR1 SGHTA and CDR2 FQGNSA. V gives up 1 base and J gives up 4 bases, and the segment between their germline ends measures 7 bases. These data belong to a study of human T cells and chemical hapten exposure (dated by TCRdb to the early 2020s). About the full investigation: For sensitization, 2% DPC in acetone was applied to an approximately 2 cm by approximately 2 cm area of upper inner arm skin. Patch testing on the upper back used Finn chambers containing 0.01% DPC, with scoring done after 6 days according to International Contact Dermatitis Research Group standards. Both TCR alpha and TCR beta chains were sequenced from each blood RNA sample. Peripheral blood TCR repertoire changes were tracked in vivo in alopecia patients during primary and secondary sensitization to the hapten diphenylcyclopropenone (DPC). Libraries were combined into a pool for sequencing, and differences in TCR yield between samples came mainly from small differences in library volumes within the pool. Blood samples were taken from patients before sensitization (week 0) and then at 2, 6 and about 24 weeks after DPC sensitization. The patient cohort, mostly female, included alopecia areata with under or over 50% scalp involvement, alopecia totalis and alopecia universalis. For TCR sequencing, blood came from 25 to 30 alopecia patients at anywhere from one to four time points (pre-sensitization, 2, 6 and 24 weeks). Throughout the approximately 25-week study period, patients were also given weekly therapeutic DPC doses on the scalp.

What the study reported, not specific to this receptor: Alopecia, a presumed autoimmune disease, was present in all patients, so the immune response of the patients might differ from that of healthy individuals. The number of TCRs above 1 in 1000 frequency did not change with DPC sensitization; there was no evidence of global repertoire structure alterations. The number of PT1 expanded TCRs positively correlated with patch test score, significant at thresholds 8, 16 and 32 but not 4. After repeated subsampling, changes were observed in the strength of the expansion versus patch-test correlation and in the threshold at which the correlation became significant. Significantly more large CDR3 similarity clusters were formed by expanded TCRs than by pre-sensitization or healthy control sets, consistent with antigen-driven responses.

This specimen's time point label, interpreted: pre-sensitization, week 0. What the treatment or condition label conveys for this sample: therapeutic diphenylcyclopropenone sensitization with weekly scalp DPC. Unfractionated whole blood was collected in Tempus Blood RNA tubes, and total RNA was extracted from that blood. Blood at each patch-test visit was drawn before the patch test was applied. To be eligible, patients had to be aged 18 to 70, diagnosed with alopecia and judged suitable for DPC therapy, while pregnant patients were excluded. Sample: whole blood, taken in connection with sensitization to the hapten diphenylcyclopropenone (DPC). The TCR originated in a woman aged 30 to 39 with alopecia areata. Some clones in this sample may be carry-over from other donors' samples. The rearranged chain carries TRBV7-2 and TRBJ2-5, with the D gene call left open. The bases are TGTGCCAGCAGCTTAGTCTACAGAGAGACCCAGTACTTC. This yields the protein CASSLVYRETQYF.